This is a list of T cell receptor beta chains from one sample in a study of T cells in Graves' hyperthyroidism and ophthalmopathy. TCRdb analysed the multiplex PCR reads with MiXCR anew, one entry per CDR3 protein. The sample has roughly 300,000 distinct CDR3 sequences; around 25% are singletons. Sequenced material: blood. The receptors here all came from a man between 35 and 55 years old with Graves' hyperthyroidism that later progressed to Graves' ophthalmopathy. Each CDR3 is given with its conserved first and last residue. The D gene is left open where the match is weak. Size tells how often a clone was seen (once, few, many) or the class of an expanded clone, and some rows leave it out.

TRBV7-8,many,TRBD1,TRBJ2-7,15,CASSFLDRGSYEQYF,TGTGCCAGCAGCTTTTTGGACAGGGGGTCCTACGAGCAGTACTTC
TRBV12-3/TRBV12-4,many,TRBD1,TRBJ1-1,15,CASSWTGGLNTEAFF,TGTGCCAGCAGTTGGACAGGGGGCTTGAACACTGAAGCTTTCTTT
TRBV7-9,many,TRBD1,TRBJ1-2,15,CASSHEDRGTYGYTF,TGTGCCAGCAGCCATGAGGACAGGGGGACCTATGGCTACACCTTC
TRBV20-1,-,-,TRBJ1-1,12,CSARLRDTEAFF,TGCAGTGCTAGACTGAGAGACACTGAAGCTTTCTTT
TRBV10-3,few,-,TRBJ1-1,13,CAISGPLNTEAFF,TGTGCCATCAGTGGACCGTTGAACACTGAAGCTTTCTTT
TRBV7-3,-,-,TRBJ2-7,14,CASSLGTEGHEQYF,TGTGCCAGCAGCTTAGGGACGGAGGGTCACGAGCAGTACTTC
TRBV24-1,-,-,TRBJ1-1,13,CATRKGVGTEAFF,TGTGCCACCAGAAAAGGGGTTGGGACTGAAGCTTTCTTT
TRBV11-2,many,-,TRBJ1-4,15,CASSLGTAVNEKLFF,TGTGCCAGCAGCTTAGGGACAGCCGTTAATGAAAAACTGTTTTTT
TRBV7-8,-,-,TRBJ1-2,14,CASSLVKGFYGYTF,TGTGCCAGCAGCTTGGTCAAGGGTTTCTATGGCTACACCTTC
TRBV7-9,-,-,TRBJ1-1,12,CASSLATRAAFF,TGTGCCAGCAGCTTAGCGACCCGCGCAGCTTTCTTT
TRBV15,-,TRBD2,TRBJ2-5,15,CATSRPSSGQETQYF,TGTGCCACCAGCAGACCGTCTAGCGGGCAAGAGACCCAGTACTTC
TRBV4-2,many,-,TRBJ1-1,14,CASSLNTQNTEAFF,TGTGCCAGCAGCCTCAACACCCAAAACACTGAAGCTTTCTTT
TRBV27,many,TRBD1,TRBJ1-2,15,CASSTSPGGPYGYTF,TGTGCCAGCAGTACAAGCCCAGGGGGGCCATATGGCTACACCTTC
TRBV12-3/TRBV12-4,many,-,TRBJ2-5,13,CASTRTIQETQYF,TGTGCCAGCACCAGGACTATCCAAGAGACCCAGTACTTC
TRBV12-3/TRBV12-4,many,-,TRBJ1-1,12,CASSLADREAFF,TGTGCCAGCAGTCTAGCCGACCGAGAAGCTTTCTTT
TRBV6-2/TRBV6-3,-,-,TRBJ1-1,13,CASSDGKNTEAFF,TGTGCCAGCAGTGATGGGAAGAACACTGAAGCTTTCTTT
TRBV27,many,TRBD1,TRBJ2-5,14,CASWRQGPQETQYF,TGTGCCAGCTGGAGACAGGGCCCCCAAGAGACCCAGTACTTC
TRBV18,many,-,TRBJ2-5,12,CASPRPLETQYF,TGTGCCAGCCCACGGCCCTTGGAGACCCAGTACTTC
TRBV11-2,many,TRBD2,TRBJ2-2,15,CASSGGLAGTGELFF,TGTGCCAGCAGCGGAGGACTAGCGGGCACCGGGGAGCTGTTTTTT
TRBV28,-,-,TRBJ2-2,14,CASRLAPWSGELFF,TGTGCCAGCAGACTAGCCCCCTGGTCCGGGGAGCTGTTTTTT
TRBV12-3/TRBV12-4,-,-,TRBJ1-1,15,CASSLGTLSYTEAFF,TGTGCCAGCAGTTTAGGAACATTATCGTACACTGAAGCTTTCTTT
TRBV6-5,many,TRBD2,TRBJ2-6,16,CASRPGGGAGANVLTF,TGTGCCAGCCGGCCGGGGGGGGGAGCTGGGGCCAACGTCCTGACTTTC
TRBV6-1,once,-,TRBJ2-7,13,CASSGSWGDEQYF,TGTGCCAGCAGTGGGTCGTGGGGAGACGAGCAGTACTTC
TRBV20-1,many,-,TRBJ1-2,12,CSETRGQLDYTF,TGCAGTGAAACCCGGGGACAATTGGACTACACCTTC
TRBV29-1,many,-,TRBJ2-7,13,CSARTTRPYEQYF,TGCAGCGCCCGGACAACGAGGCCCTACGAGCAGTACTTC
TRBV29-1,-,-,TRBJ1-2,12,CSGGGDLYGYTF,TGCAGCGGCGGGGGGGACCTCTATGGCTACACCTTC
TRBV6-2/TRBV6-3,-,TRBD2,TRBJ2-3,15,CASGRSGSLADTQYF,TGTGCCAGCGGACGGAGCGGGAGTTTGGCAGATACGCAGTATTTT
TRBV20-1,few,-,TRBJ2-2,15,CSARDAVAATGELFF,TGCAGTGCTAGAGATGCGGTAGCGGCCACCGGGGAGCTGTTTTTT
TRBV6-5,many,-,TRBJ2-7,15,CASSYSRGRVHEQYF,TGTGCCAGCAGTTACTCAAGGGGCAGGGTCCACGAGCAGTACTTC
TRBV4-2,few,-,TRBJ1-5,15,CASSPYPGVDQPQHF,TGTGCCAGCAGCCCCTACCCAGGGGTCGATCAGCCCCAGCATTTT
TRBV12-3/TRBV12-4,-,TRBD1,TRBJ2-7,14,CASSTRQGSYEQYF,TGTGCCAGCAGCACAAGACAGGGGAGCTACGAGCAGTACTTC
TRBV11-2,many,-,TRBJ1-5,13,CASSLALDQPQHF,TGTGCCAGCAGCTTAGCGTTAGATCAGCCCCAGCATTTT
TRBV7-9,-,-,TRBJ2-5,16,CASSAPTPRTKETQYF,TGTGCCAGCAGCGCGCCCACCCCCCGGACTAAAGAGACCCAGTACTTC
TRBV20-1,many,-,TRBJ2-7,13,CSAREGQTYEQYF,TGCAGTGCTAGAGAGGGACAAACCTACGAGCAGTACTTC
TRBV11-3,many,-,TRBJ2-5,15,CASSLRTGGWETQYF,TGTGCCAGCAGCTTACGGACGGGGGGCTGGGAGACCCAGTACTTC
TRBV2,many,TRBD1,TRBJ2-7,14,CASLRTGFPIEQYF,TGTGCCAGCCTCCGGACAGGGTTTCCGATCGAGCAGTACTTC
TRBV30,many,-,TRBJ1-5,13,CAWSVGPNQPQHF,TGTGCCTGGAGTGTTGGGCCCAATCAGCCCCAGCATTTT
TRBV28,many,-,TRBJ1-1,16,CASSTGRDYPNTEAFF,TGTGCCAGCAGTACAGGGAGGGATTACCCGAACACTGAAGCTTTCTTT
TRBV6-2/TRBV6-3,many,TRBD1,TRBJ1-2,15,CASSLDHGTGRGYTF,TGTGCCAGCAGTTTAGACCACGGGACAGGTCGTGGCTACACCTTC
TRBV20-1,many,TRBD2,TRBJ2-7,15,CSARPSSGSSYEQYF,TGCAGTGCGAGGCCGAGCAGCGGGAGCTCCTACGAGCAGTACTTC
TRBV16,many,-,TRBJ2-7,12,CASSLSGPLEYF,TGTGCCAGCAGCCTATCGGGACCCTTGGAGTACTTC
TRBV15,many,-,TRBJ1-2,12,CATSRDFGDYTF,TGTGCCACCAGCAGAGATTTCGGGGACTACACCTTC
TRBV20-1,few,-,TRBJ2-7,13,CSAIDVLAYEQYF,TGCAGTGCTATCGACGTTCTCGCCTACGAGCAGTACTTC
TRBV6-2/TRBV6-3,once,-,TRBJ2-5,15,CASINSGGFQETQYF,TGTGCCAGTATCAACTCCGGCGGGTTCCAGGAGACCCAGTACTTC
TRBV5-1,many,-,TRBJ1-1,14,CASSSPTRGTEAFF,TGCGCCAGCAGCAGCCCGACAAGGGGCACTGAAGCTTTCTTT
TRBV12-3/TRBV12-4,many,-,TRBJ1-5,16,CASAPTGYQGHQPQHF,TGTGCCAGCGCTCCTACGGGATATCAAGGGCATCAGCCCCAGCATTTT
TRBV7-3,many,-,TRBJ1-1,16,CASSLGPGEGNTEAFF,TGTGCCAGCAGCTTGGGGCCAGGGGAGGGAAACACTGAAGCTTTCTTT
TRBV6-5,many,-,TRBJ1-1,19,CASSSLRAAGRTRGGEAFF,TGTGCCAGCAGTTCTTTAAGGGCGGCAGGCCGAACCCGGGGGGGTGAAGCTTTCTTT
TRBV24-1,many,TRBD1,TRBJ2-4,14,CATGTGGSKNIQYF,TGTGCCACCGGTACAGGGGGATCCAAAAACATTCAGTACTTC
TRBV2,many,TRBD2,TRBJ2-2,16,CASKLLAGVGTGELFF,TGTGCCAGCAAACTACTAGCGGGAGTAGGAACCGGGGAGCTGTTTTTT
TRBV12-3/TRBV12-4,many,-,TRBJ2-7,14,CASSYLGWGYEQYF,TGTGCCAGCAGTTACTTGGGATGGGGGTACGAGCAGTACTTC
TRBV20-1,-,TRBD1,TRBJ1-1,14,CSAVRGTGKGEAFF,TGCAGTGCTGTACGTGGGACAGGGAAGGGGGAAGCTTTCTTT
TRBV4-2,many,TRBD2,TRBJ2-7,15,CASSQVRLADYEQYF,TGTGCCAGCAGCCAAGTGAGACTAGCGGACTACGAGCAGTACTTC